The 25 T cell receptor beta chains below were found in one sample sequenced in a study of T cell responses to AZD1222 COVID-19 vaccine. Measured with immunoSEQ multiplex PCR; TCRdb has only the in-frame clones, and not every one. This sample yields under 200,000 clones, of which around 95% are seen a single time; around 0.66% belongs to the top ten. Sequenced here: peripheral blood, sampled on day 0 of AZD1222 vaccination. Receptors originate from an adult in good health.

V and J are TRBV5-4 and TRBJ2-2, with 10 bases lining up with TRBD2. Trimming at V came to 4 bases and at J to 1 base, leaving 10 bases not matched to a gene. In germline, CDR1 is SGHNT, CDR2 YYREEE (reference sequence). CDR3 size: 18 residues. CDR3 loop: CASSGRAGGPENTGELFF. DNA for the CDR3: TGTGCCAGCAGCGGGCGAGCGGGAGGGCCAGAGAACACCGGGGAGCTGTTTTTT.

The chain has TRBV5-1 and TRBJ2-7, with 12 bases aligning to TRBD2. Trimming removed 0 bases from V and 7 bases from J; junction bases left unmatched: 8. The CDR3 loop spans 16 amino acids. Germline V lookup: CDR1 SGHRS, CDR2 YFSETQ. The CDR3 is CASSLAGLAGSMEQYF. The CDR3 coding sequence is TGCGCCAGCAGCTTGGCCGGACTAGCGGGGAGTATGGAGCAGTACTTC.

The V call is TRBV2, the J call TRBJ2-2; 8 nucleotides align to TRBD1. CDR1 and CDR2 (germline): SNHLY, FYNNEI. This CDR3 region has 14 residues. The ends lost 7 bases at V and 6 bases at J; junction bases unmatched: 7. The CDR3 reads CASIGQGWAGELFF. In nucleotides, the CDR3 is TGTGCCAGCATTGGACAGGGCTGGGCCGGGGAGCTGTTTTTT.

The chain uses TRBV7-9 and TRBJ2-7, with D perhaps matching TRBD1 (5 bases). Between the trimmed V and J ends, which lost 6 bases and 0 bases, there was a span of 15 bases. Germline V CDR1 and CDR2: SEHNR, FQNEAQ (reference sequence). CDR3 size: 15 residues. The DNA for the CDR3 is TGTGCCAGCAGTTTAAGCCAGGGTAGCTCCTACGAGCAGTACTTC. Translation gives CASSLSQGSSYEQYF. Variable domain in full (rest from reference TRBV7-9 and TRBJ2-7): DTGVSQNPRHKITKRGQNVTFRCDPISEHNRLYWYRQTLGQGPEFLTYFQNEAQLEKSRLLSDRFSAERPKGSFSTLEIQRTEQGDSAMYLCASSLSQGSSYEQYFGPGTRLTVT.

V and J are TRBV20-1 and TRBJ2-7; no reliable D call. Germline V gene data show CDR1 as DFQATT and CDR2 as SNEGSKA (reference sequence). The CDR3 runs 11 residues. V was trimmed by 5 bases and J by 4 bases, leaving 9 bases between them. The CDR3 DNA reads TGCAGTGCTCTAGACACGTACGAGCAGTACTTC. Protein: CSALDTYEQYF.

The genes are TRBV30 and TRBJ1-2; D not resolved. The CDR3 extends over 12 amino acids. V lost 1 base, J lost 3 bases, and 6 bases lay in between. Germline values: CDR1 GTSNPN, CDR2 SVGIG (reference sequence). This CDR3 reads CAWSAGDYGYTF. DNA for the CDR3: TGTGCCTGGAGTGCGGGCGACTATGGCTACACCTTC.

The rearrangement links TRBV5-1 to TRBJ1-1; D gene unclear. The length of the CDR3 is 14 residues. V was trimmed by 0 bases and J by 4 bases, leaving 10 bases between them. Germline assignment: CDR1 SGHRS and CDR2 YFSETQ. The DNA of the CDR3 is TGCGCCAGCAGCTTGGCCCCGGGCAGCACTGAAGCTTTCTTT. This translates into CASSLAPGSTEAFF.

The chain recombines TRBV30 with TRBJ1-1; D remains ambiguous. Germline V gene lookup returns CDR1 GTSNPN and CDR2 SVGIG (reference sequence). This CDR3 has 12 residues. V was clipped by 3 bases and J by 3 bases, with 8 bases between them. The CDR3 here is CAWSLEYTEAFF. CDR3 coding DNA: TGTGCCTGGAGCTTGGAGTACACTGAAGCTTTCTTT.

The genes are TRBV6-2 or TRBV6-3 and TRBJ2-1; D unclear. V lost 0 bases and J 0 bases, leaving 18 bases between the germline ends. The CDR3 is 19 amino acids. The germline V gene encodes CDR1 MNHEY and CDR2 SVGEGT. The CDR3 protein is CASSYSGGMFSSSYNEQFF. For the CDR3, the DNA is TGTGCCAGCAGTTACTCTGGTGGAATGTTCTCAAGCTCCTACAATGAGCAGTTCTTC.

The chain combines TRBV7-9 with TRBJ1-3; D might be TRBD1 (6 bases). CDR3 length: 14 amino acids. CDR1 and CDR2 from the germline V gene are SEHNR and FQNEAQ (reference sequence). V shed 4 bases and J shed 4 bases, with 11 bases lying between them. CDR3 nucleotide sequence: TGTGCCAGCAGCTCCTACAGGGTCGGAAACACCATATATTTT. Protein sequence: CASSSYRVGNTIYF.

The chain combines TRBV12-3 or TRBV12-4 with TRBJ2-7, with D hard to call. This CDR3 has 10 residues. V was cut by 8 bases and J by 3 bases, with 5 bases left in between. CDR3 DNA sequence: TGTGCCAGCGGATACTACGAGCAGTACTTC. Its protein is CASGYYEQYF.

This chain joins TRBV4-1 and TRBJ1-2; D call uncertain. Germline values: CDR1 MGHRA, CDR2 YSYEKL. This CDR3 comprises 13 residues. The ends were cut back, 0 bases at V and 6 bases at J, with 8 bases in the middle. CDR3 loop: CASSQDSGHGYTF. Written as DNA, the CDR3 is TGCGCCAGCAGCCAAGATTCCGGGCATGGCTACACCTTC.

This chain uses TRBV6-2 or TRBV6-3 with TRBJ2-1, with D unclear. This CDR3 has 12 amino acids. Germline V lookup: CDR1 MNHEY, CDR2 SVGEGT. Trimming removed 5 bases at V and 8 bases at J, with 10 bases between. CDR3 sequence (DNA): TGTGCCAGCAGTCTGACCCCACATGAGCAGTTCTTC. As protein: CASSLTPHEQFF.

The V call is TRBV18, the J call TRBJ2-3; TRBD2 matches 7 bases. The CDR3 is made up of 21 amino acids. The germline gives CDR1 KGHSH, CDR2 LQKENI. Germline trimming cut 3 bases from V and 0 bases from J; bases unmatched to any gene: 21. In nucleotides, the CDR3 is TGTGCCAGCTCACCCCGACTAGCCCCACCACCTAGCGGAGGGAGCACAGATACGCAGTATTTT. Protein: CASSPRLAPPPSGGSTDTQYF.

The gene calls are TRBV6-5 and TRBJ2-1; D is possibly TRBD2 (5 bases). The V end lost 5 bases, the J end lost 7 bases, and 15 bases lay between the germline ends. The CDR3 is 14 amino acids. CDR1 and CDR2 (germline): MNHEY, SVGAGI. The CDR3 sequence: CASSLTGKSNEQFF. The CDR3 DNA sequence: TGTGCCAGCAGTCTGACGGGAAAAAGTAATGAGCAGTTCTTC.

The V and J genes are TRBV5-5 and TRBJ2-3; unclear D gene. V lost 4 bases and J lost 2, with 14 bases in between. The CDR3 is 15 residues long. Germline loops: CDR1 SGHKS, CDR2 YYEKEE (reference sequence). The chain's CDR3 is CASSPRPRDTDTQYF. The CDR3 DNA is TGTGCCAGCAGCCCGAGGCCTAGAGACACAGATACGCAGTATTTT. Full variable domain (missing parts from reference TRBV5-5 and TRBJ2-3): DAGVTQSPTHLIKTRGQQVTLRCSPISGHKSVSWYQQVLGQGPQFIFQYYEKEERGRGNFPDRFSARQFPNYSSELNVNALLLGDSALYLCASSPRPRDTDTQYFGPGTRLTVL.

The chain recombines TRBV11-2 with TRBJ2-1, with D unclear. The CDR3 length is 15 residues. Germline CDR1 reads SGHAT; CDR2 reads FQNNGV. Trimming shortened V by 3 bases and J by 6 bases, and 15 bases separated the two germline ends. CDR3 protein: CASSLALTVLNEQFF. For the CDR3, the DNA is TGTGCCAGCAGCTTGGCCCTCACGGTGCTCAATGAGCAGTTCTTC.

The count of this clone is one. J is TRBJ2-7 and V is TRBV6-2 or TRBV6-3; perhaps TRBD2 as D (6 bases). The germline V gene has CDR1 MNHEY and CDR2 SVGEGT. The V gene lost 4 bases and the J gene lost 9 bases, with 22 bases spanning the gap. The CDR3 consists of 15 residues. CDR3: CASSSYRDRVGGQYF. The CDR3 region has the DNA TGTGCCAGCAGTTCTTACCGGGACCGAGTCGGGGGGCAGTACTTC.

The genes are TRBV19 and TRBJ1-1; weak D call: TRBD1 (5 bases). This CDR3 comprises 13 residues. Germline CDR1 is LNHDA and CDR2 is SQIVND (reference sequence). V lost 0 bases and J lost 8, with 10 bases in between. The CDR3, as DNA: TGTGCCAGTAGTATAGACGGGGGTTCGGAAGCTTTCTTT. Its protein is CASSIDGGSEAFF.

This clone is a singleton in its sample. This rearrangement joins TRBV9 to TRBJ1-1, with TRBD1 matching 7 bases. From germline, CDR1 is SGDLS and CDR2 YYNGEE. CDR3 length: 15 amino acids. V was clipped by 0 bases and J by 5 bases; unmatched bases: 7. The CDR3 region has the DNA TGTGCCAGCAGCGTAGCGCTACAGGGGAGGACTGAAGCTTTCTTT. Its translation is CASSVALQGRTEAFF.

The chain uses TRBV4-1 and TRBJ2-3; tentatively, D is TRBD1 or TRBD2 (5 bases each). The germline V gene has CDR1 MGHRA and CDR2 YSYEKL. The CDR3 contains 14 residues. V was pared by 0 bases and J by 6 bases, with 10 bases between. The CDR3 DNA is TGCGCCAGCAGCCAAGAAGGGACCTCCGATACGCAGTATTTT. It encodes CASSQEGTSDTQYF.

Note on this clone: The same CDR3 also results from other DNA sequences found in this sample. V is TRBV28 and J is TRBJ1-1; D ambiguous. CDR1 and CDR2 (germline): MDHEN, SYDVKM. The CDR3 loop spans 11 amino acids. Trimming cost V 5 bases and J 5 bases, with 6 bases left between them. CDR3 in amino acids: CASSLGTEAFF. The CDR3 DNA sequence: TGTGCCAGCAGTCTCGGGACTGAAGCTTTCTTT.

The chain carries TRBV28 and TRBJ1-1; 8 bases align to TRBD1. The CDR3 has 15 amino acids. J lost 5 bases, V lost 8 bases, and 13 bases had no gene match. CDR1 is MDHEN, CDR2 SYDVKM, per germline. In DNA, the CDR3 is TGTGCCAGCCTCGCAGGGGGCGCAATCCCTACTGAAGCTTTCTTT. Protein: CASLAGGAIPTEAFF.

This clone was detected once. J is TRBJ2-3 and V is TRBV27; possible D gene TRBD2, 5 bases. The CDR3 sequence is 16 residues long. Germline V gene lookup returns CDR1 MNHEY and CDR2 SMNVEV (reference sequence). With 6 bases removed from V and 1 base from J, the gap between germline ends came to 17 bases. CDR3 sequence reads: CASSYLAPSGTDTQYF. As DNA, the CDR3 is TGTGCCAGCAGCTACCTAGCCCCGTCCGGCACAGATACGCAGTATTTT.

This clone is a singleton in its sample. The CDR3 protein is CASSVLAGPNEQFF. The CDR3 coding sequence is TGTGCCAGCAGTGTCCTAGCGGGCCCGAATGAGCAGTTCTTC. The chain combines TRBV2 with TRBJ2-1; 8 bases line up with TRBD2. CDR1 is SNHLY, CDR2 FYNNEI, per germline. The CDR3 spans 14 residues. Trimming took 4 bases from V and 7 from J; bases not matched to a gene: 6.